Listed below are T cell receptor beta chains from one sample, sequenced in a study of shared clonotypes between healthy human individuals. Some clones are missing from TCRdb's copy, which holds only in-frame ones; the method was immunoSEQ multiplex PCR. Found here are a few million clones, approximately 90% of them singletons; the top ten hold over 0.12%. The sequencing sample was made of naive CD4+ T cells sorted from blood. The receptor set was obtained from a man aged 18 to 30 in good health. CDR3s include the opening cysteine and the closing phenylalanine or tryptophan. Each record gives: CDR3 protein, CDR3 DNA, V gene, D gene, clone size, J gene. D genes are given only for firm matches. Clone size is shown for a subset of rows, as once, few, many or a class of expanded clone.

CASSPKQQGAWYGYTF	TGCGCCAGCAGCCCGAAACAACAGGGGGCTTGGTATGGCTACACCTTC	TRBV5-1	TRBD1	-	TRBJ1-2
CASSIKQGGNEKLFF	TGTGCCAGTAGTATAAAGCAGGGAGGAAATGAAAAACTGTTTTTT	TRBV19	-	-	TRBJ1-4
CASSPAPTLYEQYF	TGTGCCAGCAGCCCGGCCCCCACGCTCTACGAGCAGTACTTC	TRBV11-2	-	-	TRBJ2-7
CASSLGHNTGELFF	TGTGCTAGCAGCTTAGGTCACAACACCGGGGAGCTGTTTTTT	TRBV7-7	-	-	TRBJ2-2
CAWSRGGLNTEAFF	TGTGCCTGGAGCCGGGGGGGGCTTAACACTGAAGCTTTCTTT	TRBV30	-	-	TRBJ1-1
CASSLEVGGNTIYF	TGTGCCAGCAGCTTAGAAGTTGGGGGAAACACCATATATTTT	TRBV7-9	-	-	TRBJ1-3
CASRTQGQGTNYGYTF	TGTGCCAGCAGGACCCAGGGACAGGGCACTAACTATGGCTACACCTTC	TRBV27	TRBD1	-	TRBJ1-2
CASSEYGGRGNTIYF	TGTGCCAGCAGTGAATATGGGGGACGTGGAAACACCATATATTTT	TRBV25-1	-	-	TRBJ1-3
CAWSPRTGERQFF	TGTGCCTGGAGTCCGCGGACAGGGGAACGTCAGTTCTTC	TRBV30	TRBD1	-	TRBJ2-1
CARSFGSSEQYF	TGTGCCAGAAGCTTTGGCTCAAGCGAGCAGTACTTC	TRBV5-3	-	-	TRBJ2-7
CAWSVNRGVVETQYF	TGTGCCTGGAGTGTGAACAGGGGGGTAGTGGAGACCCAGTACTTC	TRBV30	TRBD1	-	TRBJ2-5
CASSLEATELLNTEAFF	TGTGCCAGCAGCTTGGAAGCGACGGAGCTTTTGAACACTGAAGCTTTCTTT	TRBV5-5	-	-	TRBJ1-1
CASSAYDTQAYEQYF	TGTGCCAGCAGCGCCTACGATACCCAAGCCTACGAGCAGTACTTC	TRBV9	-	-	TRBJ2-7
CASSDPGAYEQYF	TGCGCCAGCAGCGACCCGGGGGCCTACGAGCAGTACTTC	TRBV5-1	-	-	TRBJ2-7
CASSDSPKGRYGYTF	TGTGCCAGCAGTGATTCTCCGAAGGGACGCTATGGCTACACCTTC	TRBV6-1	-	-	TRBJ1-2
CASSGTGLSSPLHF	TGTGCCAGCAGTGGTACAGGGTTGTCTTCACCCCTCCACTTT	TRBV6-1	-	few	TRBJ1-6
CASSLGGTGNEAFF	TGCGCCAGCAGCTTGGGCGGAACCGGGAATGAAGCTTTCTTT	TRBV5-1	-	once	TRBJ1-1
CASSPMAGNIQYF	TGTGCCAGCAGCCCTATGGCGGGGAACATTCAGTACTTC	TRBV5-6	-	-	TRBJ2-4
CASSLEGGSRGEKLFF	TGTGCCAGCAGCTTAGAAGGGGGCTCTAGGGGTGAAAAACTGTTTTTT	TRBV7-9	TRBD1	-	TRBJ1-4
CASYPGQGKDGELFF	TGTGCCAGCTACCCGGGACAGGGGAAGGACGGGGAGCTGTTTTTT	TRBV2	TRBD1	-	TRBJ2-2
CASSLGLAQETQYF	TGTGCCAGCAGTTTGGGACTAGCCCAAGAGACCCAGTACTTC	TRBV28	TRBD2	-	TRBJ2-5
CASRGQGGYTF	TGTGCCAGCAGGGGACAGGGGGGCTACACCTTC	TRBV14	TRBD1	-	TRBJ1-2
CASSLSFEQFF	TGTGCCAGCAGTTTAAGCTTTGAGCAGTTCTTC	TRBV28	-	-	TRBJ2-1
CASSLAGSLNTEAFF	TGTGCCAGCAGCTTGGCGGGCAGCTTGAACACTGAAGCTTTCTTT	TRBV5-4	-	-	TRBJ1-1
CAWKETNYGYTF	TGTGCCTGGAAGGAGACTAACTATGGCTACACCTTC	TRBV30	-	-	TRBJ1-2
CASSIQGAKAFF	TGTGCCAGCAGTATCCAGGGGGCTAAAGCTTTCTTT	TRBV6-5	TRBD1	once	TRBJ1-1
CASRQGALGYGYTF	TGCGCCAGCAGACAGGGGGCCCTTGGCTATGGCTACACCTTC	TRBV5-1	TRBD1	-	TRBJ1-2
CASSQYSFFAESNQPQHF	TGCGCCAGCAGTCAGTACTCCTTCTTCGCCGAGAGCAATCAGCCCCAGCATTTT	TRBV23-1	-	-	TRBJ1-5
CAWSLGSLNTEAFF	TGTGCCTGGAGCTTGGGGAGTCTGAACACTGAAGCTTTCTTT	TRBV30	-	-	TRBJ1-1
CASSRLRAESSYEQYF	TGTGCCAGCTCACGCTTACGAGCTGAGAGCTCCTACGAGCAGTACTTC	TRBV18	-	-	TRBJ2-7
CASSIGQAPYEQYF	TGTGCCAGCAGCATCGGACAGGCCCCCTACGAGCAGTACTTC	TRBV5-4	TRBD1	-	TRBJ2-7
CASTRGRLDLSDYGYTF	TGTGCCAGTACCCGGGGACGGCTTGATCTATCGGACTATGGCTACACCTTC	TRBV19	-	once	TRBJ1-2
CASSPPTSQGRETQYF	TGTGCCAGCTCACCACCGACTTCTCAGGGTCGAGAGACCCAGTACTTC	TRBV18	-	-	TRBJ2-5
CASTRDTIPSEQYF	TGTGCCAGCACCCGGGACACCATCCCCTCCGAGCAGTACTTC	TRBV6-5	-	-	TRBJ2-7
CASSLASLIGAGEQYF	TGTGCCAGCAGCTTAGCGTCTCTTATCGGCGCGGGCGAGCAGTACTTC	TRBV7-2	-	-	TRBJ2-7